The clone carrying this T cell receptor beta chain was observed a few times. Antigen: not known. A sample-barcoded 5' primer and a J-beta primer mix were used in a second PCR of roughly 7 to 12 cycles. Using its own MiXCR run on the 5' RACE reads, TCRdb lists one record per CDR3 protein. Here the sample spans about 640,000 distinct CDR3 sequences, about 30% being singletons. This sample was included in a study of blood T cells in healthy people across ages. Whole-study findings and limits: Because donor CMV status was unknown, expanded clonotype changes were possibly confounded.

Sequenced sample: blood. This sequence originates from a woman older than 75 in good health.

CDR3 DNA sequence: TGTGCCAGCAGCTTAGATTCGACTATGGGGGAGCTGTTTTTT. The encoded protein is CASSLDSTMGELFF. V and J are TRBV7-3 and TRBJ2-2, with a tentative D call TRBD2 (5 bases). V was clipped by 2 bases and J by 8 bases, with 12 bases between them. From germline, CDR1 is SGHTA and CDR2 FQGTGA. CDR3 length: 14 residues.